The 5 T cell receptor beta chains given below trace back to one sample, sequenced in a study of blood T cell repertoires in COVID-19. The data were produced by immunoSEQ multiplex PCR, yet TCRdb's version contains in-frame clones alone and is incomplete. The sample has about 170,000 clones, approximately 86% seen once. The sequenced material came from peripheral blood. These receptors were taken from a woman older than 75 in a cohort sampled during active or convalescent COVID-19.

The chain recombines TRBV7-2 with TRBJ2-7, with 7 bases fitting TRBD1. V lost 5 bases to trimming and J lost 4 bases; unmatched junction nucleotides: 8. Per the germline V gene, CDR1 is SGHTA and CDR2 is FQGNSA. The CDR3 contains 14 residues. The CDR3 DNA sequence: TGTGCCAGCAGCCCCGGACAGGCTTCTTACGAGCAGTACGTC. It specifies CASSPGQASYEQYV.

CDR3 protein: CASSSSAGGGETQYF. The CDR3 DNA follows: TGTGCCAGTAGTTCCTCAGCGGGGGGAGGGGAGACCCAGTACTTC. V usage is TRBV19 and J usage is TRBJ2-5; 9 nucleotides match TRBD2. CDR3 size: 15 residues. With 5 bases clipped from V and 5 bases from J, the junction kept 9 bases outside the gene matches. Germline V gene sequence: CDR1 LNHDA, CDR2 SQIVND (reference sequence).

The chain couples TRBV7-9 to TRBJ2-4; D is possibly TRBD2 (5 bases). CDR1 and CDR2 from the germline V gene are SEHNR and FQNEAQ (reference sequence). Trimming stripped 5 bases from V and 4 bases from J, with 18 bases between. CDR3 length equals 16 residues. Here the CDR3 DNA reads TGTGCCAGCAGCCCCCGGTCCGGTCGAGGGAAAAACATTCAGTACTTC. It translates to CASSPRSGRGKNIQYF. The whole variable domain, filled in from reference TRBV7-9 and TRBJ2-4, reads DTGVSQNPRHKITKRGQNVTFRCDPISEHNRLYWYRQTLGQGPEFLTYFQNEAQLEKSRLLSDRFSAERPKGSFSTLEIQRTEQGDSAMYLCASSPRSGRGKNIQYFGAGTRLSVL.

J is TRBJ1-2 and V is TRBV7-8; no firm D call. Looked up from germline, CDR1 is SGHVS and CDR2 is FQNEAQ. Trimming took off 5 bases at V and 7 bases at J, with 14 bases between the two ends. This CDR3 contains 13 residues. CDR3 sequence (DNA): TGTGCCAGCAGCGAAGCAGGTTTTAGTGGCTACACCTTC. Amino acid sequence: CASSEAGFSGYTF. Together with reference TRBV7-8 and TRBJ1-2, the CDR3 gives the full variable domain: GAGVSQSPRYKVAKRGQDVALRCDPISGHVSLFWYQQALGQGPEFLTYFQNEAQLDKSGLPSDRFFAERPEGSVSTLKIQRTQQEDSAVYLCASSEAGFSGYTFGSGTRLTVV.

The V and J genes are TRBV19 and TRBJ1-5; tentative D call: TRBD1 (5 bases). Germline CDR1 reads LNHDA; CDR2 reads SQIVND (reference sequence). The CDR3 is made up of 19 amino acids. The ends were cut back, 3 bases at V and 3 bases at J, with 24 bases in the middle. CDR3 bases: TGTGCCAGTAGTATGTCGGAGAGGAGGTGGCAGGGACTCAATCAGCCCCAGCATTTT. Amino acids: CASSMSERRWQGLNQPQHF. The whole variable domain, filled in from reference TRBV19 and TRBJ1-5, reads DGGITQSPKYLFRKEGQNVTLSCEQNLNHDAMYWYRQDPGQGLRLIYYSQIVNDFQKGDIAEGYSVSREKKESFPLTVTSAQKNPTAFYLCASSMSERRWQGLNQPQHFGDGTRLSIL.